These 7 T cell receptor beta chains were sequenced from one sample in a study of early T cells in non-severe SARS-CoV-2 infection. MiXCR, applied by TCRdb to the 5' RACE reads, yields one record per CDR3 protein. The table includes around 70,000 distinct CDR3 sequences, 12% detected once. What was sequenced was whole blood. Receptor source: an adult who was a healthcare worker with PCR-confirmed SARS-CoV-2 infection or an uninfected control (not recorded which).

This clonotype was counted only a few times. The genes are TRBV6-5 and TRBJ2-3; TRBD1 matches 9 bases. The germline CDR1 and CDR2 sequences are MNHEY and SVGAGI. Trimming removed 6 bases from V and 4 bases from J; junction bases left unmatched: 8. The CDR3 has 15 amino acids. The CDR3 sequence is CASRLDRGGPDTQYF. The CDR3 bases are TGTGCCAGCAGGCTCGACAGGGGGGGCCCAGATACGCAGTATTTT.

The sample holds many counts of this clonotype. The chain couples TRBV28 to TRBJ2-3; tentatively, D is TRBD1 or TRBD2 (7 bases each). Trimming pared 3 bases from V and 4 bases from J, leaving 14 bases between. Looked up from germline, CDR1 is MDHEN and CDR2 is SYDVKM. CDR3 length: 15 residues. This CDR3 is CASSFTSGGADTQYF. CDR3 nucleotides: TGTGCCAGCAGTTTCACATCAGGGGGGGCAGATACGCAGTATTTT.

This clonotype was recorded many times. This chain uses TRBV28 with TRBJ1-1; D is possibly TRBD1 (5 bases). Trimming removed 4 bases at V and 10 bases at J, with 10 bases between. Germline V CDR1 and CDR2: MDHEN, SYDVKM. This CDR3 has 11 residues. The CDR3 DNA is TGTGCCAGCAGTTCCGGGGGGGGAGCTTTCTTT. Residues: CASSSGGGAFF.

This clonotype came up many times. The CDR3 sequence is CASSPSIRAQAYGYTF. The CDR3 DNA is TGTGCCAGCAGCCCGTCAATCCGGGCGCAAGCCTATGGCTACACCTTC. This chain uses TRBV3-1 with TRBJ1-2; D gene unclear. V shed 4 bases and J shed 4 bases, with 19 bases lying between them. CDR3 size: 16 residues. Germline CDR1 reads LGHDT; CDR2 reads YNNKEL (reference sequence).

The chain uses TRBV6-1 and TRBJ1-5; 11 bases agree with TRBD1. Germline V gene lookup returns CDR1 MNHNS and CDR2 SASEGT. V trimming: 6 bases; J trimming: 6 bases; junction bases outside the gene matches: 7. This CDR3 comprises 15 residues. The CDR3 spells CASRAGQGEGQPQHF. The CDR3 nucleotides read TGTGCCAGCAGAGCGGGACAGGGGGAGGGTCAGCCCCAGCATTTT.

This clonotype was seen a handful of times. The V and J genes are TRBV6-1 and TRBJ2-7; 11 bases map to TRBD2. This CDR3 has 19 residues. The V and J ends lost 5 bases and 0 bases, in that order; junction bases with no gene match: 15. Germline assignment: CDR1 MNHNS and CDR2 SASEGT. This CDR3 is CASSPTSGSFVQSSYEQYF. In DNA, the CDR3 is TGTGCCAGCAGTCCAACTAGCGGGAGTTTCGTTCAGAGCTCCTACGAGCAGTACTTC.

In its sample, this clonotype was seen many times. The V gene is TRBV5-1, the J gene TRBJ2-2, with TRBD2 identical over 10 bases. After removal of 2 bases from V and 2 bases from J, the junction contained 3 bases not matched to a gene. This CDR3 spans 16 amino acids. Germline V gene lookup returns CDR1 SGHRS and CDR2 YFSETQ. In DNA, the CDR3 is TGCGCCAGCAGCTTTCTAGCGGGAGATAACACCGGGGAGCTGTTTTTT. Protein: CASSFLAGDNTGELFF. Full variable domain (remainder filled in from reference TRBV5-1 and TRBJ2-2): KAGVTQTPRYLIKTRGQQVTLSCSPISGHRSVSWYQQTPGQGLQFLFEYFSETQRNKGNFPGRFSGRQFSNSRSEMNVSTLELGDSALYLCASSFLAGDNTGELFFGEGSRLTVL.